This T cell receptor (beta chain) was sequenced in a study of low-dose radiotherapy and immunotherapy resistance in tumors (dated by TCRdb to between 2022 and 2023). Regarding the study in general: In Cohort 1, 0.5 Gy per fraction was delivered every 2 weeks, and a total PTV dose of 6.5 Gy was prescribed. Starting on cycle 1 day 1, patients took 300 mg of aspirin by mouth once daily for four cycles. Every two weeks, patients got intravenous cyclophosphamide at 200 mg/m2, given one day ahead of each radiation and immunotherapy administration. Patients were given nivolumab as a 240 mg flat dose every two weeks and ipilimumab at 1 mg/kg every six weeks, with both drugs delivered intravenously. Patients in Cohort 2 were given 1 Gy per fraction every two weeks, for a total of 13 Gy across 26 weeks. The trial did not randomize participants into treatment groups. Eight patients were included in the translational analysis: three from the first dose cohort and the first five from the second dose cohort.

The sample's time point label, in plain terms: before trial treatment. The donors came from RACIN, which was a single-arm phase I dose-escalation trial that paired nivolumab and ipilimumab with aspirin, low-dose cyclophosphamide and low-dose radiotherapy. Patients were eligible if they had advanced solid tumors that were TIL-negative. First-strand cDNA was synthesized using Superscript III and a set of TRAV- and TRBV-specific primers, so that both TCRalpha and TCRbeta chains were covered. TCRs were amplified with Phusion for about 21 PCR cycles, with a constant-region primer paired with the adapter attached to the V primers. Amplification of the isolated mRNA was done with the MessageAmp II aRNA Amplification Kit, which involved a roughly 17-hour in vitro transcription at 37 degrees C. The Dynabeads mRNA DIRECT Purification Kit was used to isolate the mRNA for TCR sequencing. A second approximately 25-cycle Phusion PCR added indexed Illumina adapters, and products were purified with AMPure XP beads. TCRalpha and TCRbeta libraries were deep-sequenced on an Illumina MiniSeq instrument. Turning to the authors' computational methods: Custom Perl scripts were used to pool TCR sequences that encoded the same protein, to remove out-of-frame sequences, and to calculate the abundance of each clonotype. TCR sequences supported by only a single read were excluded from analysis. Shannon entropy, Gini index, clonality, richness, and the frequency of TCRs shared between repertoires were included as repertoire metrics. TCRdb reanalyzed the raw reads on its own, using fastp at Q25 for trimming and MiXCR for clone calling, and kept in-frame beta chains. Every distinct CDR3 protein forms one entry, paired with its most common genes and DNA. The V and J calls, along with clone size, are taken from TCRdb and not from the paper's own processing. In all, the sample holds about 89,000 distinct CDR3 sequences, and under 9.5% of those were seen once. Approximately 0.98% of the sample rests with the top ten.

In this sample, this clonotype turned up many times. Its antigen is still unknown. Base qualities are not at hand, and no much larger clone is one base apart. The junction shows trimming of 2 bases on V and 8 bases on J, and the gene matches do not reach 5 bases of it. The germline V gene provides CDR1 SQVTM and CDR2 ANQGSEA. The CDR3 runs 13 residues from the cysteine to the phenylalanine. CDR3 DNA only is kept here, 39 bases in frame from base 1. The source was PBMCs, collected before treatment. This clonotype was sampled from a male donor with prostate cancer. The chain uses TRBV29-1 and TRBJ2-1; a stretch of 8 junction bases matches TRBD2. The DNA sequence is TGCAGCGTTGAAAGGGGACTAGTCGATGAGCAGTTCTTC. Its coded protein is CSVERGLVDEQFF.